These 15 T cell receptor beta chains were sequenced from one sample in a study of T cells in Graves' hyperthyroidism and ophthalmopathy. Template material for amplifying TCR beta CDR3 regions consisted of RNA transcripts. HTBI primers were the set used in a first-round RT-PCR of the TCR CDR3. TCRdb reanalysed the multiplex PCR reads using MiXCR and keeps one entry per CDR3 protein. The sample consists of some 510,000 distinct CDR3 sequences, just over 45% of them appearing once. The specimen was peripheral blood or thyroid tissue (not recorded which). These receptors all come from a woman younger than 30 with Graves' hyperthyroidism.

This clonotype came up a few times. V gene TRBV7-9 combines with J gene TRBJ2-7, with 7 bases identical to TRBD2. V lost 8 bases and J lost 4; bases outside the gene matches: 17. Germline V CDR1 and CDR2: SEHNR, FQNEAQ (reference sequence). The CDR3 runs to 16 residues. In DNA form, the CDR3 reads TGTGCCAGCTCCCGGGGACTATGGGGCGGGATATACGAGCAGTACTTC. It is translated as CASSRGLWGGIYEQYF.

About this clonotype: The junction shows a germline mismatch at one end, possibly a read error. The V and J genes are TRBV11-3 and TRBJ1-2; D is uncertain. This CDR3 has 9 residues. Germline CDR1 and CDR2: SGHNT and YENEEA. The CDR3 DNA reads TGTGCCAGCAGCTTAGCTCCACCCTTC. The encoded protein is CASSLAPPF.

This chain connects TRBV9 to TRBJ1-1, with D possibly TRBD1 on 5 matching bases. Germline lookup yields CDR1 SGDLS and CDR2 YYNGEE. The CDR3 has 14 amino acids. V lost 3 bases to trimming and J lost 2 bases, with 11 bases between them. The CDR3 protein is CASSAGRVNTEAFF. Here the CDR3 DNA reads TGTGCCAGCAGCGCGGGACGGGTTAACACTGAAGCTTTCTTT.

The chain joins TRBV7-9 to TRBJ2-7; D is perhaps TRBD1 or TRBD2 (5 bases each). CDR1 and CDR2 from the germline V gene are SEHNR and FQNEAQ (reference sequence). Trimming removed 1 base from V and 2 bases from J, with 15 bases in between. This CDR3 spans 16 amino acids. The CDR3 sequence: CASSLGSGAPPYEQYF. For the CDR3, the DNA is TGTGCCAGCAGCTTAGGATCCGGGGCTCCCCCCTACGAGCAGTACTTC.

This clonotype was observed many times. This rearrangement joins TRBV7-6 to TRBJ1-5; D is ambiguous. Germline CDR1 is SGHVS and CDR2 is FNYEAQ. Between the trimmed V and J ends, which lost 6 bases and 5 bases, there was a span of 11 bases. This CDR3 is 13 amino acids long. CDR3 bases: TGTGCCAGCAGTCCCGCTGGGGATCAGCCCCAGCATTTT. It encodes CASSPAGDQPQHF.

At least ten counts were recorded for this clonotype. The genes are TRBV2 and TRBJ1-2, with D tentatively TRBD1 (6 bases). The CDR3 sequence is 12 residues long. The ends were cut back, 6 bases at V and 7 bases at J, with 12 bases in the middle. Germline V lookup: CDR1 SNHLY, CDR2 FYNNEI. The CDR3 region has the DNA TGTGCCAGCAGCGACAGGCCTCTTGGCTACACCTTC. Its translation is CASSDRPLGYTF.

The chain couples TRBV9 to TRBJ2-7, with D unresolved. The CDR3 sequence is 15 residues long. The V end lost 2 bases, the J end lost 4 bases, and 16 bases lay between the germline ends. CDR1 and CDR2 (germline): SGDLS, YYNGEE. The CDR3 nucleotides read TGTGCCAGCAGCGTCAGAGGCGGACCAATTTACGAGCAGTACTTC. Translated, it gives CASSVRGGPIYEQYF.

The J gene is TRBJ2-7, the V gene TRBV10-3, with 8 bases matching TRBD1. The CDR3 spans 14 residues. The junction had 12 bases not matched to a gene; V was cut back by 10 bases and J by 4 bases. The germline CDR1 and CDR2 sequences are ENHRY and SYGVKD. For the CDR3, the DNA is TGTGCCAGCAAGCAGACAGGGGATTTTTACGAGCAGTACTTC. Its protein product is CASKQTGDFYEQYF.

The CDR3 DNA follows: TGTGCCATCAGTGTCCAAGAGAGGGGGCTGCATTCCTCCCAGCATTTT. Protein sequence: CAISVQERGLHSSQHF. The chain couples TRBV10-3 to TRBJ1-5; 7 nucleotides match TRBD1. This CDR3 is 16 amino acids long. Germline CDR1 reads ENHRY; CDR2 reads SYGVKD. V lost 4 bases, J lost 11 bases, and 17 bases stayed unmatched.

Concerning this clonotype: A read error may be the cause here, since a much bigger clone is one base away. The rearrangement joins TRBV7-8 to TRBJ1-2; D ambiguous. The length of the CDR3 is 13 residues. Germline CDR1 reads SGHVS; CDR2 reads FQNEAQ. The CDR3 reads CANSSGQFYGYTF. The CDR3 nucleotides read TGTGCCAACAGCTCCGGGCAGTTCTATGGCTACACCTTC. Full variable domain (remainder filled in from reference TRBV7-8 and TRBJ1-2): GAGVSQSPRYKVAKRGQDVALRCDPISGHVSLFWYQQALGQGPEFLTYFQNEAQLDKSGLPSDRFFAERPEGSVSTLKIQRTQQEDSAVYLCANSSGQFYGYTFGSGTRLTVV.

Turning to this clonotype: This may be a read error: a much more frequent sequence differs by one nucleotide. The chain carries TRBV7-2 and TRBJ1-1, with D perhaps TRBD1 (6 bases). This CDR3 comprises 15 residues. Germline CDR1 SGHTA, CDR2 FQGNSA. The CDR3 reads CASSPRTVGNAEAFF. The CDR3 DNA is TGTGCCAGCAGCCCAAGGACAGTGGGGAACGCTGAAGCTTTCTTT.

The chain has TRBV29-1 and TRBJ2-5; TRBD1 agrees at 9 bases. CDR3 length: 14 amino acids. Germline assignment: CDR1 SQVTM and CDR2 ANQGSEA. V was pared by 5 bases and J by 5 bases, with 9 bases of the junction left unmatched. The CDR3 nucleotides are TGCAGCGTTAGACGGACAGGGGATGGGGAGACCCAGTACTTC. Translated: CSVRRTGDGETQYF.

Points on this clonotype: The junction departs from germline at one end; a sequencing error may be responsible. The rearrangement joins TRBV10-3 to TRBJ1-1; D unclear. The germline V gene has CDR1 ENHRY and CDR2 SYGVKD. The CDR3 runs 14 residues. The CDR3 DNA reads as TGTGCCAGCAGTTGGGCAAGGGAGAACACTGAAGCTTTCTTT. It translates to CASSWARENTEAFF.

The V and J genes are TRBV20-1 and TRBJ1-3, with D uncertain. CDR1 and CDR2 from the germline V gene are DFQATT and SNEGSKA (reference sequence). The CDR3 runs 13 residues. The CDR3 DNA sequence: TGCAATGCCGGGGTCAACTCTGGAAACACCATATATTTT. Translated, it gives CNAGVNSGNTIYF.

The V call is TRBV29-1, the J call TRBJ1-1, with D possibly TRBD1 on 5 matching bases. Deletions cut 2 bases from V and 3 bases from J, with 10 bases between. The CDR3 contains 13 residues. Germline V gives CDR1 SQVTM, CDR2 ANQGSEA. CDR3 sequence (DNA): TGCAGCGTTGAATCAGGGCGGCACACTGAAGCTTTCTTT. It specifies CSVESGRHTEAFF.